Included here is one T cell receptor beta chain sequence, with context. This CDR3 has 14 residues. V lost 3 bases to trimming and J lost 8 bases; unmatched junction nucleotides: 6. Germline V gene lookup returns CDR1 KGHSH and CDR2 LQKENI. The data originate from a study of blood T cell repertoires in COVID-19. Study-level background: Samples came from the United States, Italy and Spain, spanning acute and convalescent COVID-19. Sources were T cells, B-cell-depleted T cells, or PBMCs; the material itself was cDNA or gDNA.

In the original analysis: Nucleated cell counts were estimated from reference gene primer amplification. The protocol was immunoSEQ multiplex PCR, while the TCRdb copy is restricted to in-frame clones and leaves out a portion. That table supplies the V and J calls and clone size; D and trimming were determined from the DNA. Among about 150,000 clones listed, roughly 80% were seen once. The TCR originated in an elderly woman with acute or convalescent COVID-19. The specimen sequenced was peripheral blood. J is TRBJ2-3 and V is TRBV18; 9 bases are shared with TRBD1. The CDR3 sequence is CASSPPQGASTQYF. In DNA form, the CDR3 reads TGTGCCAGCTCACCCCCACAGGGGGCGAGTACGCAGTATTTT.